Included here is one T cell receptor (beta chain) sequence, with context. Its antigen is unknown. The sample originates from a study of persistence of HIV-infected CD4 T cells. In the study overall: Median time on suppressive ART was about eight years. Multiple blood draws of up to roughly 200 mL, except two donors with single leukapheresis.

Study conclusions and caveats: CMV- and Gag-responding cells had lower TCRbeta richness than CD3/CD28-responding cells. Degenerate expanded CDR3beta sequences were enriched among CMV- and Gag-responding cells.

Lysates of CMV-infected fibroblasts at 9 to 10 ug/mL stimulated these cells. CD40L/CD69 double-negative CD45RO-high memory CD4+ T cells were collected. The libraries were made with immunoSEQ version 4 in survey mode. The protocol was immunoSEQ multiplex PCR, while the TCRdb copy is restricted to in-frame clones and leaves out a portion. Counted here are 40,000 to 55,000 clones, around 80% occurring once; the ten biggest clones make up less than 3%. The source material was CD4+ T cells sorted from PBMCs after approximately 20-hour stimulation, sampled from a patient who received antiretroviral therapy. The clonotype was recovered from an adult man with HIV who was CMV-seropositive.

The CDR3 loop reads CASSYSRDRSNQPQHF. CDR3 bases: TGTGCCAGCAGTTACTCACGAGACAGATCGAATCAGCCCCAGCATTTT. The chain employs TRBV6-2 or TRBV6-3 and TRBJ1-5; tentatively, D is TRBD1 (5 bases). The CDR3 totals 16 residues. Germline V gene data show CDR1 as MNHEY and CDR2 as SVGEGT. Between the trimmed V and J ends, which lost 0 bases and 4 bases, there was a span of 13 bases.